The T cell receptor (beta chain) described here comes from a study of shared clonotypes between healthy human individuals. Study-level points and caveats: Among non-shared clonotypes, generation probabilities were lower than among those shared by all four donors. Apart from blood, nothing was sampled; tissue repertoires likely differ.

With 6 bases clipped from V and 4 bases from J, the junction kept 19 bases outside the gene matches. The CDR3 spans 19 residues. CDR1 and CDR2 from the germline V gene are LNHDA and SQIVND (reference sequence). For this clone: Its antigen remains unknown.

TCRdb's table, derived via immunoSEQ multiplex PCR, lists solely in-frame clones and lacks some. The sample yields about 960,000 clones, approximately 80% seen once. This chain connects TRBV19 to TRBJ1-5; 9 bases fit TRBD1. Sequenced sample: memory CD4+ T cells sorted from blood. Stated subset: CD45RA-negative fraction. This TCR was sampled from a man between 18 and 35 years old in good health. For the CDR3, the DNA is TGTGCCAGTAGAATCCGGGACAGGGAGGTCGAGGCTAAAAATCAGCCCCAGCATTTT. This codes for CASRIRDREVEAKNQPQHF.